The 10 T cell receptor beta chains given below trace back to one sample, sequenced in a study of shared clonotypes between healthy human individuals. The data were produced by immunoSEQ multiplex PCR, yet TCRdb's version contains in-frame clones alone and is incomplete. The sample shows under 1,100,000 clones, about 74% of them seen only once. The specimen was memory CD4+ T cells sorted from blood. Described subset: CD45RA-negative fraction. The receptors originated from a man aged 18 to 29 in good health.

The V and J genes are TRBV2 and TRBJ2-5, with D possibly TRBD1 on 6 matching bases. This CDR3 has 11 residues. Per germline, CDR1 SNHLY and CDR2 FYNNEI. V was clipped by 7 bases and J by 5 bases, with 8 bases between them. CDR3 nucleotides: TGTGCCAGCAAGGGGGAGGAGACCCAGTACTTC. Protein product: CASKGEETQYF.

V usage is TRBV7-2 and J usage is TRBJ2-1; no firm D call. The CDR3 extends over 12 amino acids. With 1 base removed from V and 4 bases from J, the gap between germline ends came to 2 bases. Germline loops: CDR1 SGHTA, CDR2 FQGNSA. In DNA, the CDR3 is TGTGCCAGCAGCTTAGATTACAATGAGCAGTTCTTC. It encodes CASSLDYNEQFF.

The chain recombines TRBV4-3 with TRBJ2-6, with 7 bases lining up with TRBD1. Germline V gene lookup returns CDR1 LGHNA and CDR2 YSLEER. The V and J ends lost 3 bases and 4 bases, in that order; junction bases with no gene match: 9. The CDR3 totals 17 residues. The chain's CDR3 is CASSHEGGRFGANVLTF. The CDR3 nucleotides are TGCGCCAGCAGCCACGAAGGGGGCCGTTTCGGGGCCAACGTCCTGACTTTC.

The V gene is TRBV11-2, the J gene TRBJ2-2; TRBD2 aligns across 8 bases. The V and J ends lost 5 bases and 4 bases, in that order; junction bases with no gene match: 3. The CDR3 extends over 14 amino acids. Germline CDR1 is SGHAT and CDR2 is FQNNGV. The CDR3 bases are TGTGCCAGCAGCCACGGGAGGGGCACCGGGGAGCTGTTTTTT. It specifies CASSHGRGTGELFF.

This clone was observed a single time. The chain carries TRBV7-9 and TRBJ2-5; D ambiguous. The V end was cut by 4 bases, the J end by 2 bases, with 11 bases between. From germline, CDR1 is SEHNR and CDR2 FQNEAQ (reference sequence). The CDR3 sequence is 14 residues long. Written as DNA, the CDR3 is TGTGCCAGCAGCTCAAGGGCGTTACAAGAGACCCAGTACTTC. It yields the protein CASSSRALQETQYF.

J is TRBJ1-6 and V is TRBV6-4, with TRBD1 matching over 7 bases. Germline loops: CDR1 MRHNA, CDR2 SNTAGT. The CDR3 totals 16 residues. V was pared by 9 bases and J by 2 bases, with 10 bases of the junction left unmatched. The CDR3 spells CARMQGDLTYNSPLHF. In DNA, the CDR3 is TGTGCCAGAATGCAGGGGGACCTCACCTATAATTCACCCCTCCACTTT.

The rearrangement links TRBV30 to TRBJ1-6; 9 bases agree with TRBD1. The V gene's germline CDR1 is GTSNPN and CDR2 SVGIG (reference sequence). The CDR3 is 15 residues long. With 8 bases clipped from V and 7 bases from J, the junction kept 12 bases outside the gene matches. CDR3 amino acids: CAGNRDRARNSPLHF. CDR3 DNA sequence: TGTGCCGGCAACCGGGACAGGGCTCGGAATTCACCCCTCCACTTT.

Of note for this clone: This sample includes further DNA sequences coding for the same CDR3. The rearrangement joins TRBV10-2 to TRBJ2-1; D not certain. The CDR3 has 11 amino acids. V gave up 4 bases and J gave up 4 bases, with 2 bases separating them. CDR1 and CDR2 (germline): WSHSY, SAAADI. The CDR3 DNA is TGCGCCAGCAGTGGTTACAATGAGCAGTTCTTC. The encoded protein is CASSGYNEQFF.

The CDR3 reads CASGVGQTTGELFF. CDR3 nucleotide sequence: TGTGCTAGTGGTGTGGGACAGACCACCGGGGAGCTGTTTTTT. J is TRBJ2-2 and V is TRBV12-5; 7 nucleotides line up with TRBD1. CDR3 length: 14 residues. The germline CDR1 and CDR2 sequences are LGHNT and FRNRAP. The V segment lost 5 bases and the J segment 4 bases; nucleotides outside the gene matches: 4.

CDR3 loop: CASRHTSNTEAFF. Written as DNA, the CDR3 is TGCGCCAGCAGGCACACATCGAACACTGAAGCTTTCTTT. This rearrangement joins TRBV5-1 to TRBJ1-1; D gene unclear. V was cut by 5 bases and J by 1 base, with 9 bases left in between. Germline V CDR1 and CDR2: SGHRS, YFSETQ. The CDR3 length is 13 residues. The full variable domain, with the rest looked up from reference TRBV5-1 and TRBJ1-1, is KAGVTQTPRYLIKTRGQQVTLSCSPISGHRSVSWYQQTPGQGLQFLFEYFSETQRNKGNFPGRFSGRQFSNSRSEMNVSTLELGDSALYLCASRHTSNTEAFFGQGTRLTVV.